Below, 23 T cell receptor beta chains from the same sample are listed, as sequenced in a study of Ad26.COV2.S vaccination and SARS-CoV-2 variants. Treatment specified: around 19 received Ad26.COV2.S at low or high dose, single or two shots; roughly 5 received placebo; per-sample allocation not given. Material that was analyzed had been drawn on day 63 after the first vaccine or placebo injection. Sequencing was performed with immunoSEQ multiplex PCR; in TCRdb, only in-frame clones are kept and a portion is missing. The sample contains 440,000 or so clones, 80% to 95% of which appear only once. The input for sequencing was peripheral blood, taken in a trial of Ad26.COV2.S vaccine versus placebo. These receptor sequences come from a person between 18 and 59 years old who received the Ad26.COV2.S COVID-19 vaccine or a placebo.

The V call is TRBV6-1, the J call TRBJ2-7; no clear D gene. Per germline, CDR1 MNHNS and CDR2 SASEGT. Trimming pared 2 bases from V and 3 bases from J, leaving 8 bases between. This CDR3 region has 13 residues. As DNA, the CDR3 is TGTGCCAGCAGTGAATTTAGGAGCTACGAGCAGTACTTC. It translates to CASSEFRSYEQYF.

V gene TRBV6-2 or TRBV6-3 combines with J gene TRBJ2-7, with D possibly being TRBD2 (6 bases). V shed 3 bases and J shed 6 bases, with 15 bases lying between them. Germline-derived CDR1 and CDR2 are MNHEY and SVGEGT. The length of the CDR3 is 14 residues. CDR3 nucleotides: TGTGCCAGCAGTTATTTAGCGGAGTATGCCGAGCAGTACTTC. It is translated as CASSYLAEYAEQYF.

V is TRBV10-2 and J is TRBJ2-7; D perhaps matches TRBD1 (6 bases). Germline lookup yields CDR1 WSHSY and CDR2 SAAADI. Trimming left V 4 bases short and J 0 bases short, with 19 bases between. CDR3 size: 17 residues. The CDR3 loop reads CASSASPPSGVSYEQYF. For the CDR3, the DNA is TGCGCCAGCAGTGCGTCGCCTCCCTCAGGGGTCTCCTACGAGCAGTACTTC.

The chain combines TRBV4-2 with TRBJ1-2, with D possibly being TRBD1 (5 bases). CDR3 length equals 15 residues. CDR1 is LGHNA, CDR2 YNFKEQ, per germline. Deletions cut 0 bases from V and 5 bases from J, with 13 bases between. The CDR3 sequence is CASSQDSGQEYGYTF. CDR3 coding DNA: TGTGCCAGCAGCCAAGATTCAGGACAAGAATATGGCTACACCTTC.

In DNA, the CDR3 is TGCGCCAGCAGCCAAGAGTCAGGGTGGAACACTGAAGCTTTCTTT. This encodes CASSQESGWNTEAFF. The chain is built from TRBV4-3 and TRBJ1-1; maybe TRBD1 (5 bases). The CDR3 is made up of 15 amino acids. Germline CDR1 LGHNA, CDR2 YSLEER. Between the trimmed V and J ends, which lost 0 bases and 1 base, there was a span of 9 bases.

This rearrangement joins TRBV19 to TRBJ1-1; possible D gene TRBD1, 5 bases. There are 13 residues in the CDR3. Germline V CDR1 and CDR2: LNHDA, SQIVND (reference sequence). Trimming took 10 bases from V and 3 from J, leaving 15 bases between them. The CDR3 sequence: CATTDGGYTEAFF. The CDR3 DNA reads TGTGCCACTACCGACGGGGGGTACACTGAAGCTTTCTTT.

The chain joins TRBV25-1 to TRBJ2-1; 10 positions match TRBD2. Germline V gene data show CDR1 as MGHDK and CDR2 as SYGVNS. V gave up 3 bases and J gave up 3 bases; unmatched junction bases: 5. The CDR3 totals 16 residues. CDR3 amino acids: CASSDPASGSYNEQFF. CDR3 DNA: TGTGCCAGCAGTGATCCGGCTAGCGGGAGCTACAATGAGCAGTTCTTC.

This rearrangement joins TRBV6-5 to TRBJ2-1; 7 bases match TRBD2. The CDR3 contains 16 residues. Germline CDR1 reads MNHEY; CDR2 reads SVGAGI. The junction had 6 bases not matched to a gene; V was cut back by 4 bases and J by 0 bases. CDR3 amino acids: CASSFLADSSYNEQFF. Here the CDR3 DNA reads TGTGCCAGCAGTTTTCTAGCGGATAGCTCCTACAATGAGCAGTTCTTC.

This sequence joins TRBV5-6 and TRBJ2-5, with TRBD2 identical over 12 bases. With V trimmed by 4 bases and J by 4 bases, 8 bases remained unmatched. The CDR3 runs to 16 residues. Germline V gene sequence: CDR1 SGHDT, CDR2 YYEEEE. The CDR3 nucleotides read TGTGCCAGCAGCCCTGGACTAGCGGGATCAGGAGAGACCCAGTACTTC. This sequence encodes CASSPGLAGSGETQYF. Complete variable domain (other parts from reference TRBV5-6 and TRBJ2-5): DAGVTQSPTHLIKTRGQQVTLRCSPKSGHDTVSWYQQALGQGPQFIFQYYEEEERQRGNFPDRFSGHQFPNYSSELNVNALLLGDSALYLCASSPGLAGSGETQYFGPGTRLLVL.

The chain combines TRBV6-1 with TRBJ2-7, with D maybe TRBD2 (6 bases). The CDR3 loop spans 12 amino acids. Deletions cut 3 bases from V and 6 bases from J, with 9 bases between. Germline CDR1 and CDR2: MNHNS and SASEGT. As DNA, the CDR3 is TGTGCCAGCAGTGACCGGGGGAGCGAGCAGTACTTC. Residues: CASSDRGSEQYF.

CDR3 DNA sequence: TGTGCCAGCAGTGCATACGAGCAGTACTTC. It specifies CASSAYEQYF. The chain uses TRBV2 and TRBJ2-7; D remains unclear. The CDR3 extends over 10 amino acids. Trimming removed 4 bases at V and 4 bases at J, with 2 bases between. CDR1 SNHLY and CDR2 FYNNEI come from the germline V gene.

CDR3 protein: CATSDTGGGYGYTF. The CDR3 DNA sequence: TGTGCCACCAGTGATACAGGGGGCGGCTATGGCTACACCTTC. This chain joins TRBV24-1 and TRBJ1-2, with 9 bases fitting TRBD1. The V and J ends lost 3 bases and 4 bases, in that order; junction bases with no gene match: 2. The CDR3 runs 14 residues. CDR1 is KGHDR and CDR2 is SFDVKD in the germline V gene.

This clone was found once. For the CDR3, the DNA is TGTGCCAGCAGCTCCATACTAGCGGACCAAGAGACCCAGTACTTC. Amino acids: CASSSILADQETQYF. This chain connects TRBV7-9 to TRBJ2-5; 8 nucleotides agree with TRBD2. Germline V gene data show CDR1 as SEHNR and CDR2 as FQNEAQ (reference sequence). This CDR3 region has 15 residues. V was clipped by 4 bases and J by 0 bases; unmatched bases: 4.

This chain connects TRBV2 to TRBJ1-5; 8 bases are a match to TRBD1. Germline V gene sequence: CDR1 SNHLY, CDR2 FYNNEI. This CDR3 has 15 residues. J gave up 4 bases and V 6 bases, and 8 bases lay outside the gene matches. The CDR3: CASSLTGTGNQPQHF. CDR3 sequence (DNA): TGTGCCAGCAGCTTGACCGGGACAGGTAATCAGCCCCAGCATTTT.

The rearrangement links TRBV6-1 to TRBJ2-1; TRBD2 agrees at 11 bases. CDR1 is MNHNS and CDR2 is SASEGT in the germline V gene. This CDR3 has 15 residues. The trim removed 4 bases at V and 3 bases at J, leaving 2 bases unmatched. The CDR3 bases are TGTGCCAGCAGTGGGGGACTAGCGGACTACAATGAGCAGTTCTTC. Translation: CASSGGLADYNEQFF.

The chain joins TRBV13 to TRBJ2-7, with TRBD2 identical over 11 bases. The CDR3 consists of 14 residues. Germline loops: CDR1 PRHDT, CDR2 FYEKMQ (reference sequence). V was clipped by 5 bases and J by 4 bases; unmatched bases: 4. CDR3 bases: TGTGCCAGCAGCGGGGGACTAGCGGAGTACGAGCAGTACTTC. This sequence encodes CASSGGLAEYEQYF.

The chain couples TRBV4-2 to TRBJ2-7; TRBD2 matches 7 bases. CDR3 length equals 16 residues. Germline CDR1 and CDR2: LGHNA and YNFKEQ. V trimming: 4 bases; J trimming: 2 bases; junction bases outside the gene matches: 11. As DNA, the CDR3 is TGTGCCAGCAGCCCCCGGGGGGTCGGGAGCGCCTACGAGCAGTACTTC. It encodes CASSPRGVGSAYEQYF.

This sequence joins TRBV28 and TRBJ1-1, with D perhaps TRBD1 (5 bases). Germline CDR1 and CDR2: MDHEN and SYDVKM. There are 15 residues in the CDR3. V lost 2 bases to trimming and J lost 7 bases, with 17 bases between them. The CDR3 reads CASSLTGQGGGEAFF. Written as DNA, the CDR3 is TGTGCCAGCAGTTTAACCGGGCAGGGCGGGGGTGAAGCTTTCTTT.

The CDR3 loop reads CASSQEAGSGTDTQYF. For the CDR3, the DNA is TGCGCCAGCAGCCAAGAGGCGGGTTCGGGGACAGATACGCAGTATTTT. The V and J genes are TRBV4-1 and TRBJ2-3, with a possible D match to TRBD2 (5 bases). Germline assignment: CDR1 MGHRA and CDR2 YSYEKL. The CDR3 totals 16 residues. V lost 0 bases and J 3 bases, leaving 13 bases between the germline ends.

The chain combines TRBV15 with TRBJ1-4; 9 nucleotides agree with TRBD1. This CDR3 is built from 15 residues. Germline trimming cut 4 bases from V and 5 bases from J; bases unmatched to any gene: 5. Looked up from germline, CDR1 is LNHNV and CDR2 is YYDKDF (reference sequence). CDR3 protein: CATSTGQGLNEKLFF. Here the CDR3 DNA reads TGTGCCACCAGCACCGGACAGGGGTTAAATGAAAAACTGTTTTTT.

The J gene is TRBJ2-2, the V gene TRBV5-1; 10 bases agree with TRBD2. Germline V CDR1 and CDR2: SGHRS, YFSETQ. The CDR3 consists of 14 residues. Unmatched junction bases numbered 1, after V lost 5 bases and J lost 3 bases. Written as DNA, the CDR3 is TGCGCCAGCAGACTAGCGGGATACACCGGGGAGCTGTTTTTT. It encodes CASRLAGYTGELFF.

J is TRBJ2-7 and V is TRBV7-2, with 8 nucleotides matching TRBD2. Germline assignment: CDR1 SGHTA and CDR2 FQGNSA. Trimming at V came to 2 bases and at J to 4 bases, leaving 13 bases not matched to a gene. The CDR3 runs 17 residues. DNA for the CDR3: TGTGCCAGCAGCTTAAGTGGCGGGAGGCCGCCTAAGTACGAGCAGTACTTC. The encoded protein is CASSLSGGRPPKYEQYF.

The V gene is TRBV27, the J gene TRBJ2-3, with D perhaps assigned TRBD1 or TRBD2 (5 bases each). The CDR3 runs to 13 residues. The V end was cut by 5 bases, the J end by 8 bases, with 14 bases between. CDR1 is MNHEY, CDR2 SMNVEV, per germline (reference sequence). In DNA form, the CDR3 reads TGTGCCAGCAGTCCCCCGATTGGGGGTACGCAGTATTTT. Protein product: CASSPPIGGTQYF.